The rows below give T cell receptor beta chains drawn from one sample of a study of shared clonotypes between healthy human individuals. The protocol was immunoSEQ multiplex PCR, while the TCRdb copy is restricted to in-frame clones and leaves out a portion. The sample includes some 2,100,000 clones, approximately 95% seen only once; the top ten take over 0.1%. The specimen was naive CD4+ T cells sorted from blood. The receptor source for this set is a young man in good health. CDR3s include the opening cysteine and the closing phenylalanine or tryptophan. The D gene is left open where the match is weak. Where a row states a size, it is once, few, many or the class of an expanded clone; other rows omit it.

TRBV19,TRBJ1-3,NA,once,TGTGCCAGTAGTTCCGGGACCATCGGCTCTGGAAACACCATATATTTT,CASSSGTIGSGNTIYF
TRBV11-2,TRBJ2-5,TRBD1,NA,TGTGCCAGCAGCTTAGTATTGGGACAGGGGGAAGAGCAAGAGACCCAGTACTTC,CASSLVLGQGEEQETQYF
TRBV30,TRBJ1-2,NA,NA,TGTGCCTGGAGTCCCCTCACAGGGATCAATCGCTACACCTTC,CAWSPLTGINRYTF
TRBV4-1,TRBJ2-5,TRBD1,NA,TGCGCCAGCAGCCAAGGGGACAGGGTCCAAGAGACCCAGTACTTC,CASSQGDRVQETQYF
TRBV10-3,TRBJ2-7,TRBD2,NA,TGTGCCATCAGTGCGGCGGGGGGATACGAGCAGTACTTC,CAISAAGGYEQYF
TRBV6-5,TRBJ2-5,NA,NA,TGTGCCAGCAGTTACTCGACCCCGTCAGGGGAGACCCAGTACTTC,CASSYSTPSGETQYF
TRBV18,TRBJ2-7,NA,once,TGTGCCAGCTCACCAGGCAGTTCGTCCTACGAGCAGTACTTC,CASSPGSSSYEQYF
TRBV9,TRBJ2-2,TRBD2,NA,TGTGCCAGCAGACTAGCGGAAAACACCGGGGAGCTGTTTTTT,CASRLAENTGELFF
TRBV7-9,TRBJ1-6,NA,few,TGTGCCAGCAGCGGAGCGAATTCACCCCTCCACTTT,CASSGANSPLHF
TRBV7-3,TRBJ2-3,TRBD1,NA,TGTGCCAGCAGTCGGACAGGGTTCAGCACAGATACGCAGTATTTT,CASSRTGFSTDTQYF
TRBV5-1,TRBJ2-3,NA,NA,TGCGCCAGCAGCTTAGGAGGAGGCACAGATACGCAGTATTTT,CASSLGGGTDTQYF
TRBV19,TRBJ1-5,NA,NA,TGTGCCAGTATTTCGGGGGCTGGTCAGCCCCAGCATTTT,CASISGAGQPQHF
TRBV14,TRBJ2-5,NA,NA,TGTGCCAGCAGCCATGTTAAATGGGGGTACCAAGAGACCCAGTACTTC,CASSHVKWGYQETQYF
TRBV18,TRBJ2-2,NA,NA,TGTGCCAGCTCTCCAGACACCGGGGAGCTGTTTTTT,CASSPDTGELFF
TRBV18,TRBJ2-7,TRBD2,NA,TGTGCCAGCTCACCGTCTAGCGGGGGGGCCTACGAGCAGTACTTC,CASSPSSGGAYEQYF
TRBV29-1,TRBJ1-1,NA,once,TGCAGCGTAAGAGGCCAAGCGAACACTGAAGCTTTCTTT,CSVRGQANTEAFF
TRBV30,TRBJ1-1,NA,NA,TGTGCCTGGAGTGTACGGTGGGCCCAAACCGCTCTTAACACTGAAGCTTTCTTT,CAWSVRWAQTALNTEAFF
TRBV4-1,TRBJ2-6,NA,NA,TGCGCCAGCAGCCAAGATTACCCGGGGGGCGGGGCCAACGTCCTGACTTTC,CASSQDYPGGGANVLTF
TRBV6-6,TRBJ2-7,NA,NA,TGTGCCAGCAGTCCCCCTCTGAGGATTTCCGTTGTAGAGCAGTACTTC,CASSPPLRISVVEQYF
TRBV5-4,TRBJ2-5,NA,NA,TGTGCCAGCAGCTTAGTCCCAGAACAAGAGACCCAGTACTTC,CASSLVPEQETQYF
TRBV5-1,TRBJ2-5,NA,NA,TGCGCCAGCAGCTTGGCCGGTCCCCTAGCATGGCAAGAGACCCAGTACTTC,CASSLAGPLAWQETQYF
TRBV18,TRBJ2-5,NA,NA,TGTGCCAGCTCACCAGCGGCTGAGACCCAGTACTTC,CASSPAAETQYF
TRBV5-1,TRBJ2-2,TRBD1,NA,TGCGCCAGCAGCACACAGGGGACCGACGGGGAGCTGTTTTTT,CASSTQGTDGELFF
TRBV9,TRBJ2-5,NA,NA,TGTGCCAGCAGCGTAGGAGAAACAGTCCAAGAGACCCAGTACTTC,CASSVGETVQETQYF
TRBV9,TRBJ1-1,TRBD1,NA,TGTGCCAGCAGCGACACAGGGGAGGCCACTGAAGCTTTCTTT,CASSDTGEATEAFF
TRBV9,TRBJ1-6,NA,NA,TGTGCCAGCAGCGTAGAAGGCTTCCCAAATTCACCCCTCCACTTT,CASSVEGFPNSPLHF
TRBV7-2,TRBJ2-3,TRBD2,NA,TGTGCCAGCAGCTTAGAGAGGACTAGCGTTAGCACAGATACGCAGTATTTT,CASSLERTSVSTDTQYF
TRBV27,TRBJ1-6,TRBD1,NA,TGTGCCAGCAGTTCACACAGAATACAGGGGGCGAATTCACCCCTCCACTTT,CASSSHRIQGANSPLHF
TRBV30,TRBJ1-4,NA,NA,TGTGCCTGGACTGACGGAGTCGATGAAAAACTGTTTTTT,CAWTDGVDEKLFF
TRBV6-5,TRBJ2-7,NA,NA,TGTGCCAGCAGTTACAACCTCGGCGGGATCTACGAGCAGTACTTC,CASSYNLGGIYEQYF
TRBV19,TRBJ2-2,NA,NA,TGTGCCAGTACCCTGGGGGGACGGAACACCGGGGAGCTGTTTTTT,CASTLGGRNTGELFF
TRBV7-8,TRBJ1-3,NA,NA,TGTGCCAGCAGCCCTGACAGGTTCTACCTTGTAAACACCATATATTTT,CASSPDRFYLVNTIYF
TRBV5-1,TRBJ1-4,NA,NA,TGCGCCAGCAGCCCGTTTTCCCGGGGCGATGAAAAACTGTTTTTT,CASSPFSRGDEKLFF
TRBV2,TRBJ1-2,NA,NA,TGTGCCAGCAGTGTCGGGGGTGAAGGCTACACCTTC,CASSVGGEGYTF
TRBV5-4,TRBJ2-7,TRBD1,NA,TGTGCCAGCAGCTCCCGGGACAGGGGCTCCTACGAGCAGTACTTC,CASSSRDRGSYEQYF
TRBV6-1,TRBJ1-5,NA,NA,TGTGCCAGCATATGGGGGGCCAATCAGCCCCAGCATTTT,CASIWGANQPQHF
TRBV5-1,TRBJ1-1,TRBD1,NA,TGCGCCAGCAGTTACTACAGGGGAGCGGGTACTGAAGCTTTCTTT,CASSYYRGAGTEAFF
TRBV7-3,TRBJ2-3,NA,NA,TGTGCCAGCAGCTTAGGGGAGGCTGGAGGGTCCGGTACGCAGTATTTT,CASSLGEAGGSGTQYF
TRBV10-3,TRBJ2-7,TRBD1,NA,TGTGCCATCAGTGACCGGGACAGGGCCGAGCAGTACTTC,CAISDRDRAEQYF
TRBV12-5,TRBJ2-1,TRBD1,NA,TGTGCTAGTGGGACGGACAGGGACCATGAGCAGTTCTTC,CASGTDRDHEQFF
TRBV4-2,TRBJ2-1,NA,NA,TGTGCCAGCGGCGCGGACAATGAGCAGTTCTTC,CASGADNEQFF
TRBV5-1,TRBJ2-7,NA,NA,TGCGCCAGCAGCTTGGCGACAGCCGGGACCTACGAGCAGTACTTC,CASSLATAGTYEQYF
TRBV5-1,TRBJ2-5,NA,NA,TGCGCCAGCAGCTTAGGAGAGGGGCAAGAGACCCAGTACTTC,CASSLGEGQETQYF
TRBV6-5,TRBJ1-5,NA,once,TGTGCCAGCAGGCCCCTCCAGGGCAATCAGCCCCAGCATTTT,CASRPLQGNQPQHF
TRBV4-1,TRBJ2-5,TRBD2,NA,TGCGCCAGCAGCCAAGAAGGAAAGGGTCTAGCGGGGCGTGAGACCCAGTACTTC,CASSQEGKGLAGRETQYF
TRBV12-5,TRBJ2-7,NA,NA,TGTGCTAGTGCCCTGGACACGGGCACCTACGAGCAGTACTTC,CASALDTGTYEQYF
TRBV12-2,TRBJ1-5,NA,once,TGTGCAAGTCGCTTAGCTGGGACAGGGGAGGATCAGCCCCAGCATTTT,CASRLAGTGEDQPQHF
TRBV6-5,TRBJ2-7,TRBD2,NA,TGTGCCAGCAGGGGACTAGCGGGAGGGCCGTCGCAGTACTTC,CASRGLAGGPSQYF
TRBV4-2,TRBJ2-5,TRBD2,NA,TGTGCCAGCAGCCACCTTGGACTAGCGGGGGGGCCGTTAGAGACCCAGTACTTC,CASSHLGLAGGPLETQYF
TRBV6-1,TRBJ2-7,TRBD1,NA,TGTGCCAGCAGTGCAGGGGGCGTGCCCTACGAGCAGTACTTC,CASSAGGVPYEQYF
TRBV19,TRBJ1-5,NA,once,TGTGCCAGTAGTATCATATTTGCCTCCACAGTCAATCAGCCCCAGCATTTT,CASSIIFASTVNQPQHF
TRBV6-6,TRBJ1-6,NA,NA,TGTGCCAGCAGTTACTCCGATCCTAATTCACCCCTCCACTTT,CASSYSDPNSPLHF
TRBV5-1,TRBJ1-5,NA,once,TGCGCCAGCAGCTTGGAGCCTAGCAATCAGCCCCAGCATTTT,CASSLEPSNQPQHF
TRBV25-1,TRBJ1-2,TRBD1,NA,TGTGCCAGCAGTGAACAGACAGGGGGAGGGGGCTACACCTTC,CASSEQTGGGGYTF
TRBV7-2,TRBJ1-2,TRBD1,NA,TGTGCCAGCAGCTACGGACAGGGAAACTATGGCTACACCTTC,CASSYGQGNYGYTF
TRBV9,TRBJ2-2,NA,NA,TGTGCCAGCAGCGCAACCGGATATAACACCGGGGAGCTGTTTTTT,CASSATGYNTGELFF
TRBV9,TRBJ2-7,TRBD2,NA,TGTGCCAGCAGCGCTCGACTAGCGGAGGTCTCCTACGAGCAGTACTTC,CASSARLAEVSYEQYF
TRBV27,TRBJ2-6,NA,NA,TGTGCCAGCAGTCTCAGCCGACAGGCCGGCTCTGGGGCCAACGTCCTGACTTTC,CASSLSRQAGSGANVLTF
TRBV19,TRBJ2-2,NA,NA,TGTGCCAGTACCCAGGGTGTCACCGGGGAGCTGTTTTTT,CASTQGVTGELFF